Detailed here is one TCR beta chain. This sample stems from a study of blood T cell repertoires in COVID-19. Study details: Some COVID-19 samples were acute and others convalescent; all came from the United States, Italy and Spain. T cells, B-cell-depleted T cells, or PBMCs supplied cDNA or gDNA.

Trimming pared 6 bases from V and 2 bases from J, leaving 13 bases between. Per the germline V gene, CDR1 is MNHEY and CDR2 is SVGAGI. The CDR3 consists of 14 residues. As handled by the study authors: Counts of nucleated cells, estimated from reference gene primer amplification, were obtained. Profiled with immunoSEQ multiplex PCR; TCRdb holds only in-frame clones, not every one. V and J calls and clone size are as listed in that table; D and trimming were resolved from the DNA. The sample lists roughly 200,000 clones; around 83% were seen once. This receptor was taken from a woman aged 25 to 39 with active or convalescent COVID-19. The source material was peripheral blood. The V and J genes are TRBV6-5 and TRBJ1-1, with a possible D match to TRBD1 (5 bases). Written as DNA, the CDR3 is TGTGCCAGCAGCCTCCGGGGGGGAAACACTGAAGCTTTCTTT. Its protein is CASSLRGGNTEAFF.